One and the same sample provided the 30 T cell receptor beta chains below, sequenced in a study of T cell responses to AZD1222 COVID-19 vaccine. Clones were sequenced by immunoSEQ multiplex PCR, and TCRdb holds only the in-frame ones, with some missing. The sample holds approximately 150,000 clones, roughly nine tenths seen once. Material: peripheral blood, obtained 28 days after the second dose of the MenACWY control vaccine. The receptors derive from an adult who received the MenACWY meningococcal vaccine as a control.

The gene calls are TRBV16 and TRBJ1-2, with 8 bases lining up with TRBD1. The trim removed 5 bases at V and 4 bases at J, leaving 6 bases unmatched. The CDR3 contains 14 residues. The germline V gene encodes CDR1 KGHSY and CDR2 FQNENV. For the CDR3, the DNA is TGTGCCAGCAGCACGACAGGGGAAGGCTATGGCTACACCTTC. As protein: CASSTTGEGYGYTF. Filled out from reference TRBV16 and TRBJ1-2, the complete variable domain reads GEEVAQTPKHLVRGEGQKAKLYCAPIKGHSYVFWYQQVLKNEFKFLISFQNENVFDETGMPKERFSAKCLPNSPCSLEIQATKLEDSAVYFCASSTTGEGYGYTFGSGTRLTVV.

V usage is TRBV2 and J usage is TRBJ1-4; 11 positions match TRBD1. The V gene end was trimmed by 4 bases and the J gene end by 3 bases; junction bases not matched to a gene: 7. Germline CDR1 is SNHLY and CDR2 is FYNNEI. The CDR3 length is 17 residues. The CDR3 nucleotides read TGTGCCAGCAGTGTCCGGACAGGGGGCTATTCTAATGAAAAACTGTTTTTT. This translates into CASSVRTGGYSNEKLFF.

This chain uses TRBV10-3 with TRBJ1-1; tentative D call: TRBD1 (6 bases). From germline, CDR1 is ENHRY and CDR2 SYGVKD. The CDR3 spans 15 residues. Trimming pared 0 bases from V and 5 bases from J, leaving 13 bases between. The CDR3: CAISESPSGETEAFF. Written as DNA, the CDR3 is TGTGCCATCAGTGAGTCTCCCTCAGGGGAAACTGAAGCTTTCTTT.

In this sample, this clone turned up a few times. The CDR3 DNA sequence: TGCGCCAGCAGCGTGACAGGGGGAAATGAAAAACTGTTTTTT. Translated, it gives CASSVTGGNEKLFF. The V and J genes are TRBV5-1 and TRBJ1-4, with TRBD1 matching over 9 bases. After removal of 4 bases from V and 5 bases from J, the junction contained 3 bases not matched to a gene. CDR1 is SGHRS, CDR2 YFSETQ, per germline. This CDR3 is built from 14 residues.

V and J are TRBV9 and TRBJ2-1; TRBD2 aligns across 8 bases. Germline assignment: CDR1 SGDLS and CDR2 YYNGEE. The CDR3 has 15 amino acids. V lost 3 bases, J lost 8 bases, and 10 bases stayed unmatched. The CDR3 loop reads CASSARLARRDEQFF. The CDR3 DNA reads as TGTGCCAGCAGCGCCAGACTAGCGAGGCGGGATGAGCAGTTCTTC.

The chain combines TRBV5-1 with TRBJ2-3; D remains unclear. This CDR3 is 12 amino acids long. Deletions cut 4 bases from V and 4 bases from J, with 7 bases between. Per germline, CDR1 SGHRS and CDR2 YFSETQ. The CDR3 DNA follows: TGCGCCAGCAGCACAAACGCAGATACGCAGTATTTT. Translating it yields CASSTNADTQYF.

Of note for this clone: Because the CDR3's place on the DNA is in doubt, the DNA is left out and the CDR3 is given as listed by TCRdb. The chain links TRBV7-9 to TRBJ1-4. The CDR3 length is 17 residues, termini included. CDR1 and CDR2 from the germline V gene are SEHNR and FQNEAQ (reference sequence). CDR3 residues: CASSGIRRLQLMKNCFF.

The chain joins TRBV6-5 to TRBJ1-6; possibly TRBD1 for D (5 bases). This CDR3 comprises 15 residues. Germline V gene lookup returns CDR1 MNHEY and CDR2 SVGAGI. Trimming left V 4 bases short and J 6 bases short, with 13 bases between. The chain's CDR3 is CASSSWGQGNSPLHF. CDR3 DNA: TGTGCCAGCAGTTCATGGGGCCAGGGTAATTCACCCCTCCACTTT.

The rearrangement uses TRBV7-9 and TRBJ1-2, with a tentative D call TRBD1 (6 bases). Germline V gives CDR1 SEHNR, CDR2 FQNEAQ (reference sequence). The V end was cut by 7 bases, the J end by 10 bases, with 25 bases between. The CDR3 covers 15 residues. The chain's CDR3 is CASKGGGAAPGSYTF. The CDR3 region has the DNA TGTGCCAGCAAGGGGGGAGGGGCCGCCCCCGGATCCTACACCTTC.

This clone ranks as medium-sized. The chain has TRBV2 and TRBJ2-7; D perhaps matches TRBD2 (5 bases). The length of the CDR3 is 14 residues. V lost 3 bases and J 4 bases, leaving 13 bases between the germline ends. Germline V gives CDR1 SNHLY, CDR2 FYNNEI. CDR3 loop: CASSENVGGYEQYF. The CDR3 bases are TGTGCCAGCAGTGAGAACGTTGGCGGGTACGAGCAGTACTTC.

As DNA, the CDR3 is TGTGCCAGCAGCCAAGATGTGGGGGGGCCCAACACTGAAGCTTTCTTT. This encodes CASSQDVGGPNTEAFF. V gene TRBV3-1 (or the pseudogene TRBV3-2) combines with J gene TRBJ1-1, with a possible D match to TRBD1 (6 bases). Per germline, CDR1 LGHDT and CDR2 YNNKEL (reference sequence). CDR3 length: 16 amino acids. Trimming took 0 bases from V and 2 from J, leaving 13 bases between them.

This CDR3 reads CASSRDRGFGANVLTF. The CDR3, as DNA: TGTGCCAGCAGCCGGGACAGGGGTTTTGGGGCCAACGTCCTGACTTTC. The rearrangement joins TRBV28 to TRBJ2-6, with TRBD1 identical over 10 bases. Germline CDR1 MDHEN, CDR2 SYDVKM. J was trimmed by 3 bases and V by 6 bases; bases with no gene match: 5. CDR3 length equals 16 residues. Drawing the rest from reference TRBV28 and TRBJ2-6, the complete variable domain is DVKVTQSSRYLVKRTGEKVFLECVQDMDHENMFWYRQDPGLGLRLIYFSYDVKMKEKGDIPEGYSVSREKKERFSLILESASTNQTSMYLCASSRDRGFGANVLTFGAGSRLTVL.

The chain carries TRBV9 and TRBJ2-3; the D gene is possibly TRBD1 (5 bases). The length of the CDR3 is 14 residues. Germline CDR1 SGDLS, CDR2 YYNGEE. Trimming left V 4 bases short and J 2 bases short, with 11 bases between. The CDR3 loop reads CASSLGHTTDTQYF. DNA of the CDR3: TGTGCCAGCAGCCTGGGGCATACCACAGATACGCAGTATTTT.

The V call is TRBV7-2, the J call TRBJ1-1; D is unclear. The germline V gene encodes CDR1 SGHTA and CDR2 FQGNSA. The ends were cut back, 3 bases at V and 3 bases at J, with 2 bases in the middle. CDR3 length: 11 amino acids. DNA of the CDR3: TGTGCCAGCAGCTTTGACACTGAAGCTTTCTTT. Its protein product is CASSFDTEAFF.

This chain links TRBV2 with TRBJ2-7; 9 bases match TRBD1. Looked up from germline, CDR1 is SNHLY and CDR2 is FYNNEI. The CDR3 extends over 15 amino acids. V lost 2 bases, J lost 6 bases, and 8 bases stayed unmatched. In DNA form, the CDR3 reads TGTGCCAGCAGTGAAATGTTACAGGGGGCGGGCGAGCAGTACTTC. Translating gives CASSEMLQGAGEQYF.

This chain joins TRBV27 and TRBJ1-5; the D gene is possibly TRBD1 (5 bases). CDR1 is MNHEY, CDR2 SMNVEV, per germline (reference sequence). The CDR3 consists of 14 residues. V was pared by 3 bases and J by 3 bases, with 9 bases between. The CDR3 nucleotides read TGTGCCAGCAGTTTGAGGGGTTCCAATCAGCCCCAGCATTTT. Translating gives CASSLRGSNQPQHF.

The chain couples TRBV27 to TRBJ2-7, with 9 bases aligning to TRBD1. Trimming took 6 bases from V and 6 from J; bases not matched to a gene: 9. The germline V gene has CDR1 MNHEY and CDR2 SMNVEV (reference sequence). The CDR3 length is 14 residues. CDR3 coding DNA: TGTGCCAGCAGGGGACAGGGAGGGTCGTCCGAGCAGTACTTC. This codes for CASRGQGGSSEQYF.

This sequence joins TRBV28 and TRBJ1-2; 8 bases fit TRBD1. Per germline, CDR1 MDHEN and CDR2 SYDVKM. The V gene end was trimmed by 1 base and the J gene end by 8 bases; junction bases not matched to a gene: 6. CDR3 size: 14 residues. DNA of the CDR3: TGTGCCAGCAGTTTATCCGACAGGGGCCTGGGCTACACCTTC. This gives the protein CASSLSDRGLGYTF.

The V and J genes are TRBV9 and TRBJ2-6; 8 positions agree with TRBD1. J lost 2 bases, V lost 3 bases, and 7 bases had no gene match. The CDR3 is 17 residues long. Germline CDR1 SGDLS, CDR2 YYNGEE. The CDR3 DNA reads TGTGCCAGCAGCGGGCAGGGGGCGAGTACTGGGGCCAACGTCCTGACTTTC. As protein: CASSGQGASTGANVLTF.

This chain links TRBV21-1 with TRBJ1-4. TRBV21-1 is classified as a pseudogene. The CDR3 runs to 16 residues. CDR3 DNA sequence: TGTGCCAGCAGCAAGCGGGGTCGCCCGGTCGGTGAAAAACTGTTTTTT. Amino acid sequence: CASSKRGRPVGEKLFF.

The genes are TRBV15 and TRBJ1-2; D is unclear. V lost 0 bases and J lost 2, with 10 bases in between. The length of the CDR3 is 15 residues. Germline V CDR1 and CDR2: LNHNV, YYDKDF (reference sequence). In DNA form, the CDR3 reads TGTGCCACCAGCAGAGATCGGGGAGGGAACTATGGCTACACCTTC. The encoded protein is CATSRDRGGNYGYTF.

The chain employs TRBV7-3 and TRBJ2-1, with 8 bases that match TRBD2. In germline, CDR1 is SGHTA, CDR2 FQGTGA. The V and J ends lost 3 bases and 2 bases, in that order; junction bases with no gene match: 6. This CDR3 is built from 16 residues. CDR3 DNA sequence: TGTGCCAGCAGCTTGGAGTCTAGCGGGCCCTACAATGAGCAGTTCTTC. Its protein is CASSLESSGPYNEQFF.

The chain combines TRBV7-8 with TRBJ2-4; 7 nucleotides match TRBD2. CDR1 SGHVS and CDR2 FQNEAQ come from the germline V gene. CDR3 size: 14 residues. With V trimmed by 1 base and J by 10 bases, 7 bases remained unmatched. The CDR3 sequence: CASSLGGGGGIQYF. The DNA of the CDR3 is TGTGCCAGCAGCTTAGGGGGGGGAGGAGGAATTCAGTACTTC. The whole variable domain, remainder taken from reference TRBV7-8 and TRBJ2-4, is GAGVSQSPRYKVAKRGQDVALRCDPISGHVSLFWYQQALGQGPEFLTYFQNEAQLDKSGLPSDRFFAERPEGSVSTLKIQRTQQEDSAVYLCASSLGGGGGIQYFGAGTRLSVL.

The CDR3 sequence is CASSPSRSVYTF. CDR3 nucleotides: TGTGCCAGCAGCCCCTCTAGGTCTGTCTACACCTTC. The chain links TRBV16 to TRBJ1-2; D is ambiguous. The V end was cut by 4 bases, the J end by 10 bases, with 13 bases between. Per germline, CDR1 KGHSY and CDR2 FQNENV. The CDR3 covers 12 residues.

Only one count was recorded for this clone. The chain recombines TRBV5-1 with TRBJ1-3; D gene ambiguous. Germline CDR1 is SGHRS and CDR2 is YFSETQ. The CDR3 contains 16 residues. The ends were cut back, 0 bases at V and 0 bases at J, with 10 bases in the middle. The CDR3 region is CASSLDPPPSGNTIYF. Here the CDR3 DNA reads TGCGCCAGCAGCTTGGATCCGCCGCCCTCTGGAAACACCATATATTTT. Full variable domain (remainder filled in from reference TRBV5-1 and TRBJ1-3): KAGVTQTPRYLIKTRGQQVTLSCSPISGHRSVSWYQQTPGQGLQFLFEYFSETQRNKGNFPGRFSGRQFSNSRSEMNVSTLELGDSALYLCASSLDPPPSGNTIYFGEGSWLTVV.

The CDR3 nucleotides are TGTGCCAGCAGCTTAGGGGGTGTCACTGAAGCTTTCTTT. Encoded protein: CASSLGGVTEAFF. The chain recombines TRBV5-4 with TRBJ1-1, with D perhaps matching TRBD1 (6 bases). Germline assignment: CDR1 SGHNT and CDR2 YYREEE (reference sequence). Trimming took 2 bases from V and 4 from J, leaving 9 bases between them. This CDR3 spans 13 amino acids.

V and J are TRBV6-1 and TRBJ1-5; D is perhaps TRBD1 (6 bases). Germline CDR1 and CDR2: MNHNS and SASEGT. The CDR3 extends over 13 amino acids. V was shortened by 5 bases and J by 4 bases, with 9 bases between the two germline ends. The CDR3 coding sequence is TGTGCCAGCAGTACAGGGACAAATCAGCCCCAGCATTTT. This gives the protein CASSTGTNQPQHF.

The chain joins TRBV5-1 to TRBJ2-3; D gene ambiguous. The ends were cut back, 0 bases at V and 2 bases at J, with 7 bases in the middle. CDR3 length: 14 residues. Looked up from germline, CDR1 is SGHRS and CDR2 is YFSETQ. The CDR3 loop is CASSLGDFTDTQYF. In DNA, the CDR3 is TGCGCCAGCAGCTTGGGAGACTTCACAGATACGCAGTATTTT.

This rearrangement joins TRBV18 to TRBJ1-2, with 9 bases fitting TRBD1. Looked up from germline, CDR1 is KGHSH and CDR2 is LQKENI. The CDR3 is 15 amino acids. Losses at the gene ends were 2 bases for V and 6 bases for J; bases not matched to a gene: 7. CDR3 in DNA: TGTGCCAGCTCACCAGGTACAGGGGGCGTGGATGGCTACACCTTC. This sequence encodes CASSPGTGGVDGYTF.

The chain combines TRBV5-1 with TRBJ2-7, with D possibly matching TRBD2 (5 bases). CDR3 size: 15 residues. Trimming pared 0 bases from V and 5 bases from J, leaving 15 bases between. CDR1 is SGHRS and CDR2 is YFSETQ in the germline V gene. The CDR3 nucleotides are TGCGCCAGCAGCTTGGGGACTGCCGGAGTGGACGAGCAGTACTTC. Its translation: CASSLGTAGVDEQYF. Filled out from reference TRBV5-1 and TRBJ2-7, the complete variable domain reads KAGVTQTPRYLIKTRGQQVTLSCSPISGHRSVSWYQQTPGQGLQFLFEYFSETQRNKGNFPGRFSGRQFSNSRSEMNVSTLELGDSALYLCASSLGTAGVDEQYFGPGTRLTVT.